This T cell receptor (beta chain) was observed in a study of T cells after yellow fever vaccination. Trimming at V came to 1 base and at J to 0 bases, leaving 14 bases not matched to a gene. This CDR3 is 19 amino acids long. Germline V lookup: CDR1 SGHNT, CDR2 YYREEE (reference sequence). TCRdb re-called the 5' RACE reads with MiXCR, one entry per CDR3 protein. The table records 90,000 to 130,000 distinct CDR3 sequences, roughly 8.9% of them present only once. This clonotype was recorded at least ten times. This chain uses TRBV5-4 with TRBJ2-3; 7 bases line up with TRBD2. Here the sequenced sample was CD8+ T cells sorted from PBMCs, taken 45 days after the yellow fever booster vaccination. The receptor was derived from a man aged 25-45 years who received the YFV17D yellow fever vaccine. The CDR3 DNA is TGTGCCAGCAGCTTGAGTCCTAGCGGAGTACCTTCTAGCACAGATACGCAGTATTTT. This sequence encodes CASSLSPSGVPSSTDTQYF.